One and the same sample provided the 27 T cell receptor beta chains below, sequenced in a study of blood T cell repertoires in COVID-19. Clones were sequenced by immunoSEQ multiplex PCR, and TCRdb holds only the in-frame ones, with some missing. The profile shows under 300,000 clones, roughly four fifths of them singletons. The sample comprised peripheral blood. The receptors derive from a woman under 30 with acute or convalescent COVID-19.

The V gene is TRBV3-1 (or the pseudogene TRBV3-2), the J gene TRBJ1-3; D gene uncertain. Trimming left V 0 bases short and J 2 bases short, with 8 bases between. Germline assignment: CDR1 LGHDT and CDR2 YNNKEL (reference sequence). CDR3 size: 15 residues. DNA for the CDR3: TGTGCCAGCAGCCAAGAACCGGGGACTGGAAACACCATATATTTT. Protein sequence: CASSQEPGTGNTIYF.

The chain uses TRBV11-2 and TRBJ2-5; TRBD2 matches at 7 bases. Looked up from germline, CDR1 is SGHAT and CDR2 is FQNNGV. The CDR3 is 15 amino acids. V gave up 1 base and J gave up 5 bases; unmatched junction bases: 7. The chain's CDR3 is CASSLVFAGEETQYF. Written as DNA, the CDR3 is TGTGCCAGCAGCTTAGTCTTTGCGGGAGAGGAGACCCAGTACTTC.

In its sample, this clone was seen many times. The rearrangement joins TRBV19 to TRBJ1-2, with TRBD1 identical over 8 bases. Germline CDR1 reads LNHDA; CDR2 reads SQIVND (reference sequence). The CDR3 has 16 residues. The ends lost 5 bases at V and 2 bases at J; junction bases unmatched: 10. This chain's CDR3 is CASSYSSGTGNYGYTF. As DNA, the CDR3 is TGTGCCAGTAGTTATTCGAGTGGGACAGGAAACTATGGCTACACCTTC. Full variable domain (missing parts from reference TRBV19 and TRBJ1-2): DGGITQSPKYLFRKEGQNVTLSCEQNLNHDAMYWYRQDPGQGLRLIYYSQIVNDFQKGDIAEGYSVSREKKESFPLTVTSAQKNPTAFYLCASSYSSGTGNYGYTFGSGTRLTVV.

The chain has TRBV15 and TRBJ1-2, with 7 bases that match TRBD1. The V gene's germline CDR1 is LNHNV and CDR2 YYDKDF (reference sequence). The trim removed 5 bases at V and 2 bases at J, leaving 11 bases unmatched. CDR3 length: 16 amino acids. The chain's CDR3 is CATSSDWTGLNYGYTF. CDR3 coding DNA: TGTGCCACCAGCTCCGACTGGACAGGCTTAAACTATGGCTACACCTTC. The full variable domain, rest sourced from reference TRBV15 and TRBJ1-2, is DAMVIQNPRYQVTQFGKPVTLSCSQTLNHNVMYWYQQKSSQAPKLLFHYYDKDFNNEADTPDNFQSRRPNTSFCFLDIRSPGLGDTAMYLCATSSDWTGLNYGYTFGSGTRLTVV.

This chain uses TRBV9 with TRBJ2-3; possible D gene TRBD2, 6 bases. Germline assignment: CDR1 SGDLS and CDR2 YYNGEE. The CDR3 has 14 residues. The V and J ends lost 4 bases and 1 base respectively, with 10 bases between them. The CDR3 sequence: CASSTREGTDTQYF. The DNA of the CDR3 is TGTGCCAGCAGCACGAGGGAGGGCACAGATACGCAGTATTTT.

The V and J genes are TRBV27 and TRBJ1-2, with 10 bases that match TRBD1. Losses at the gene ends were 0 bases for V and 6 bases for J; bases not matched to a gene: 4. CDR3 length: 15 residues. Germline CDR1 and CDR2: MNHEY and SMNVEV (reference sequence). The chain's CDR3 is CASSLSETGGDGYTF. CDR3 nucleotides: TGTGCCAGCAGTTTATCGGAGACAGGGGGCGATGGCTACACCTTC.

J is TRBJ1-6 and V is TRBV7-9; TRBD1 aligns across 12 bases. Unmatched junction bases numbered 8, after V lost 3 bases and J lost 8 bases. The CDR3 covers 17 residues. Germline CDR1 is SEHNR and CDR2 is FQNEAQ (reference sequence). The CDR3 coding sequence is TGTGCCAGCAGCTTCGGGACAGGGGGCAGAATGGATTCACCCCTCCACTTT. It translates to CASSFGTGGRMDSPLHF.

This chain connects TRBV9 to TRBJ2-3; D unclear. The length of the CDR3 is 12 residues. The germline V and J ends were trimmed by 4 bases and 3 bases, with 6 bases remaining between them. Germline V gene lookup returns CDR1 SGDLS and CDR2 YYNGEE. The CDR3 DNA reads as TGTGCCAGCAGCCTGGAGACAGATACGCAGTATTTT. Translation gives CASSLETDTQYF.

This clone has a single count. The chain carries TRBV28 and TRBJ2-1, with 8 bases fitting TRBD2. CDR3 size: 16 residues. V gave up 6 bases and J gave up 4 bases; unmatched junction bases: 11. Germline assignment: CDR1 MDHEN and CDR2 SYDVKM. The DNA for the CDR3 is TGTGCCAGCAGGGAAAGCGCGGGAGGCGTATACAATGAGCAGTTCTTC. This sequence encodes CASRESAGGVYNEQFF.

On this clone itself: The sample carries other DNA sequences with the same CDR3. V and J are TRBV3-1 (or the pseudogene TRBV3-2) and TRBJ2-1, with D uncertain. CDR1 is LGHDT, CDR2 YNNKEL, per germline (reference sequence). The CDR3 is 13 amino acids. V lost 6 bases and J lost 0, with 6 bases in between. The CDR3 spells CASSRSSYNEQFF. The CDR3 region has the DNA TGTGCCAGCAGTCGTAGCTCCTACAATGAGCAGTTCTTC.

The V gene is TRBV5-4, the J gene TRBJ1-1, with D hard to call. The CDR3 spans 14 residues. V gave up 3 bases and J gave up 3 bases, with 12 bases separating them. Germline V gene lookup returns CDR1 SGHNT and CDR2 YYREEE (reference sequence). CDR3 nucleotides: TGTGCCAGCAGCTCCAAGATAGTATACACTGAAGCTTTCTTT. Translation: CASSSKIVYTEAFF. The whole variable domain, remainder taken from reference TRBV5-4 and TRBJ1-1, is ETGVTQSPTHLIKTRGQQVTLRCSSQSGHNTVSWYQQALGQGPQFIFQYYREEENGRGNFPPRFSGLQFPNYSSELNVNALELDDSALYLCASSSKIVYTEAFFGQGTRLTVV.

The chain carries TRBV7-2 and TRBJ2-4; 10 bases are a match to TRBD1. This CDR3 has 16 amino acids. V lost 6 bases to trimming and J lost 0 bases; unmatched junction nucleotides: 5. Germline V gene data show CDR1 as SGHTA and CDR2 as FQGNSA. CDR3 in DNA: TGTGCCAGCAGTTTGGGGACAGGGGTAGCCAAAAACATTCAGTACTTC. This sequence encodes CASSLGTGVAKNIQYF.

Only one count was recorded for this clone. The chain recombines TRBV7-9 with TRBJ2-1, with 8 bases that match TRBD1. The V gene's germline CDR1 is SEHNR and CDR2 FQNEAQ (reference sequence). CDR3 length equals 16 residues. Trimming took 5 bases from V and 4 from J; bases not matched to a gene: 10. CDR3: CASSHRWDRTYNEQFF. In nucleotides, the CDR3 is TGTGCCAGCAGCCACCGCTGGGACAGGACTTACAATGAGCAGTTCTTC.

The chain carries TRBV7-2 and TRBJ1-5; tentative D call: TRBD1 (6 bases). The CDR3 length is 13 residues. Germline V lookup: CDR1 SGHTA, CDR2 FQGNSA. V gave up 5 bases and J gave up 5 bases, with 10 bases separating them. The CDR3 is CASSVDRDQPQHF. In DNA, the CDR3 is TGTGCCAGCAGCGTGGACAGAGATCAGCCCCAGCATTTT. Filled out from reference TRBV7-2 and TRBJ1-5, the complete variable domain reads GAGVSQSPSNKVTEKGKDVELRCDPISGHTALYWYRQSLGQGLEFLIYFQGNSAPDKSGLPSDRFSAERTGGSVSTLTIQRTQQEDSAVYLCASSVDRDQPQHFGDGTRLSIL.

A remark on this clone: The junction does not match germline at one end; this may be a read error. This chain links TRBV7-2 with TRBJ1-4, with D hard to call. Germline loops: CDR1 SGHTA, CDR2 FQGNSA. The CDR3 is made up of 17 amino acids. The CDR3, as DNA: TGTGCCAGCAGCCTAGCCCTCCTGGGGAGAACTAATGAAAAACTGTTTTTT. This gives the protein CASSLALLGRTNEKLFF. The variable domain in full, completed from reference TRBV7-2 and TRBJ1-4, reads GAGVSQSPSNKVTEKGKDVELRCDPISGHTALYWYRQSLGQGLEFLIYFQGNSAPDKSGLPSDRFSAERTGGSVSTLTIQRTQQEDSAVYLCASSLALLGRTNEKLFFGSGTQLSVL.

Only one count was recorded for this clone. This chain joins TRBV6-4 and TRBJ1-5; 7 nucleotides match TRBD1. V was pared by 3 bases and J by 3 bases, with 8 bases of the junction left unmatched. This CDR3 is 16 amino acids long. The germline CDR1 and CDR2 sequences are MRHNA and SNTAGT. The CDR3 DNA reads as TGTGCCAGCAGTGATTCAGGGGGGTTAGTCAATCAGCCCCAGCATTTT. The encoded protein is CASSDSGGLVNQPQHF.

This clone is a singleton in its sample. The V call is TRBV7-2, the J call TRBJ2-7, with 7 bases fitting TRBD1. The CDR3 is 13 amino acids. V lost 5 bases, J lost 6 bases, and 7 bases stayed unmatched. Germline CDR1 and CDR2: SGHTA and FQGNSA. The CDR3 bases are TGTGCCAGCAGCCGCGACAGGGCAGGCGAGCAGTACTTC. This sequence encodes CASSRDRAGEQYF.

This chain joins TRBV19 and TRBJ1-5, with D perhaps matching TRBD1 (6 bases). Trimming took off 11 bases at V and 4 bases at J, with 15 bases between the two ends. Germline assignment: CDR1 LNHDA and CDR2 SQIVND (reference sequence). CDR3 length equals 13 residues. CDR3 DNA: TGTGCCGGCGGTGCAGGGGCTAATCAGCCCCAGCATTTT. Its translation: CAGGAGANQPQHF.

This CDR3 is CASSQGVPGEKLFF. CDR3 coding DNA: TGTGCCAGCAGCCAAGGCGTCCCGGGTGAAAAACTGTTTTTT. J is TRBJ1-4 and V is TRBV4-2; D is unresolved. The germline gives CDR1 LGHNA, CDR2 YNFKEQ. V was clipped by 1 base and J by 7 bases, with 10 bases between them. The CDR3 contains 14 residues.

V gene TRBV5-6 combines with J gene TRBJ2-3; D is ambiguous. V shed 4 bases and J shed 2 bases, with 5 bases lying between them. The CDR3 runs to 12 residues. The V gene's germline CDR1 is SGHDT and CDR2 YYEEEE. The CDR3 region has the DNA TGTGCCAGCAGCCAAATCACAGATACGCAGTATTTT. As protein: CASSQITDTQYF.

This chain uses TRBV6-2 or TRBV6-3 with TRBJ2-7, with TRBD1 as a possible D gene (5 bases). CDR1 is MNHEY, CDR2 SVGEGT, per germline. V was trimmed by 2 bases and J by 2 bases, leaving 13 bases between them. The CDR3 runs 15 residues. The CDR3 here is CASSYRPGPPYEQYF. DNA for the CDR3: TGTGCCAGCAGTTACCGGCCAGGGCCCCCCTACGAGCAGTACTTC.

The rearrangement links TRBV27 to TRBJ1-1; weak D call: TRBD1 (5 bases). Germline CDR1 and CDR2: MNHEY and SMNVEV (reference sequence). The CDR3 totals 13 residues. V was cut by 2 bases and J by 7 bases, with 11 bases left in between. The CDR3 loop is CASSLQGSYEAFF. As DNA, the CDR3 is TGTGCCAGCAGTTTACAGGGTTCCTATGAAGCTTTCTTT.

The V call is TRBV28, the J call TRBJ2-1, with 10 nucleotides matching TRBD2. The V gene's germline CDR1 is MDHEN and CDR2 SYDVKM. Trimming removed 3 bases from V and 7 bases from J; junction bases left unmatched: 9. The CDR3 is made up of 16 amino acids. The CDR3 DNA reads TGTGCCAGCAGTTTTATCGGGACTAGCGCTTCAAATGAGCAGTTCTTC. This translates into CASSFIGTSASNEQFF.

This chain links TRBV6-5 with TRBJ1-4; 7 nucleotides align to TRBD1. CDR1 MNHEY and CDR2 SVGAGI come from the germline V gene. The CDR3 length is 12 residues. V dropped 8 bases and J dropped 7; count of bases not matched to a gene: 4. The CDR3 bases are TGTGCCAGCCGGGACAGTCCTGAAAAACTGTTTTTT. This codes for CASRDSPEKLFF.

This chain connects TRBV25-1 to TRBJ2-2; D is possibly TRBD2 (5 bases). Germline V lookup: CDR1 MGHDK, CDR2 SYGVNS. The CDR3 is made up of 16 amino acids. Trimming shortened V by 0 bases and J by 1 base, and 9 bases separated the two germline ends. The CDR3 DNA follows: TGTGCCAGCAGTGAATACTTCGGGGAGAACACCGGGGAGCTGTTTTTT. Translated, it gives CASSEYFGENTGELFF. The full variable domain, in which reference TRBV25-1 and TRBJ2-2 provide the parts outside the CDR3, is EADIYQTPRYLVIGTGKKITLECSQTMGHDKMYWYQQDPGMELHLIHYSYGVNSTEKGDLSSESTVSRIRTEHFPLTLESARPSHTSQYLCASSEYFGENTGELFFGEGSRLTVL.

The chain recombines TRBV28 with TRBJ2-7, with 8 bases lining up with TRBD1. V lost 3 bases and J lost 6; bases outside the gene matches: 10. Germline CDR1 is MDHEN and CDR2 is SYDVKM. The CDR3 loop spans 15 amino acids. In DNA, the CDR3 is TGTGCCAGCAGTTTTGGGGGGACAGGAGCGGGCGAGCAGTACTTC. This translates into CASSFGGTGAGEQYF. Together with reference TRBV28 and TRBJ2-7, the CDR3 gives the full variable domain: DVKVTQSSRYLVKRTGEKVFLECVQDMDHENMFWYRQDPGLGLRLIYFSYDVKMKEKGDIPEGYSVSREKKERFSLILESASTNQTSMYLCASSFGGTGAGEQYFGPGTRLTVT.

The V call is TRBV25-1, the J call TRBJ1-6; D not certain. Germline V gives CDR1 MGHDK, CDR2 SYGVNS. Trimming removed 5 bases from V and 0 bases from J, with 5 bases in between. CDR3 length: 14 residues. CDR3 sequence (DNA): TGTGCCAGCAGTCGAGGCTCCTATAATTCACCCCTCCACTTT. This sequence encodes CASSRGSYNSPLHF.